This T cell receptor (beta chain) came from a study of blood T cell repertoires in COVID-19. About the study: The analysed material was cDNA or gDNA that came from T cells, B-cell-depleted T cells, or PBMCs.

The method was immunoSEQ multiplex PCR; TCRdb's version includes in-frame clones alone and lacks a portion of them. The sample holds approximately 230,000 clones, about 85% seen once. Germline-derived CDR1 and CDR2 are SGHRS and YFSETQ. Trimming removed 4 bases from V and 5 bases from J; junction bases left unmatched: 2. The CDR3 spans 13 residues. This clonotype was obtained from a man aged 18 to 29 with active or convalescent COVID-19. V usage is TRBV5-1 and J usage is TRBJ1-1, with TRBD1 matching 10 bases. Specimen: peripheral blood. CDR3 in DNA: TGCGCCAGCAGCGGGACAGGGGTGACTGAAGCTTTCTTT. It encodes CASSGTGVTEAFF.